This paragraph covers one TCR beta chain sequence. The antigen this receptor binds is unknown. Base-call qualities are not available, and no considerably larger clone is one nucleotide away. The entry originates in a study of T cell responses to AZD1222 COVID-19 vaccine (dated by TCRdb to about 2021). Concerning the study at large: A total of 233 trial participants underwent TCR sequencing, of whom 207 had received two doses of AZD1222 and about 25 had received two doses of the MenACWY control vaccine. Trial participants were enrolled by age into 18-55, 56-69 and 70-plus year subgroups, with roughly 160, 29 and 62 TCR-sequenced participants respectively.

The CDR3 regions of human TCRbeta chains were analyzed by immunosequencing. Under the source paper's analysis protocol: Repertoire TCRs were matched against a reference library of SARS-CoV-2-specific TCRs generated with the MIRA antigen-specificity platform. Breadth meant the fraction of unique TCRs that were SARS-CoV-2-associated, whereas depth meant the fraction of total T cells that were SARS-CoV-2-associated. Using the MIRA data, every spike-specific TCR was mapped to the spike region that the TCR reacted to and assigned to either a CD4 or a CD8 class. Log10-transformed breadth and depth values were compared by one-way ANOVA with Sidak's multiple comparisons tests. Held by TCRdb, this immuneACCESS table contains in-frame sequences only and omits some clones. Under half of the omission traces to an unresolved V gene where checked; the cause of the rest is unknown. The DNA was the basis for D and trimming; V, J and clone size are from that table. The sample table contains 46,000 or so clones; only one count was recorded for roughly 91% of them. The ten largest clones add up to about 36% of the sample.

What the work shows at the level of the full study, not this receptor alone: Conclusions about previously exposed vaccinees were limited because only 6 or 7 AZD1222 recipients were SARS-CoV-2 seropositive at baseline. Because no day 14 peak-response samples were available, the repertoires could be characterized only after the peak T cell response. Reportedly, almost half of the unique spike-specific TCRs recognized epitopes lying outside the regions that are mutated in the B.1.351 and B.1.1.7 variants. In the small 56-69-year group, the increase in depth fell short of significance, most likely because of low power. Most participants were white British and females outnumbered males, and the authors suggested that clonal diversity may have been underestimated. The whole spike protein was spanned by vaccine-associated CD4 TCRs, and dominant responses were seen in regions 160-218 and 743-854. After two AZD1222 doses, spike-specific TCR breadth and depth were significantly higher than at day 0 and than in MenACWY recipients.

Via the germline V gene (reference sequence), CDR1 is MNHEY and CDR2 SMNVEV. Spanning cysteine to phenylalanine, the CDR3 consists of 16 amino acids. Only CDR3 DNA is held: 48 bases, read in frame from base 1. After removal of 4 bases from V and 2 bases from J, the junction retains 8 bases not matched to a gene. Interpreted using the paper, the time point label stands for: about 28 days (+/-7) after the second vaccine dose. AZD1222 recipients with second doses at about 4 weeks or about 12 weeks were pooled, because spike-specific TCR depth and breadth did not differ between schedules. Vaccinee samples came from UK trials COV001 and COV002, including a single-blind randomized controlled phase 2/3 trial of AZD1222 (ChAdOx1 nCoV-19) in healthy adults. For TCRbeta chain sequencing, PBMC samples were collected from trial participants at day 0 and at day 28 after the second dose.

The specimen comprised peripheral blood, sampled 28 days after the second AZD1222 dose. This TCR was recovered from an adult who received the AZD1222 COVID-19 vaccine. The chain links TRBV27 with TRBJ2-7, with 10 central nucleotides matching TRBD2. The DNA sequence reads TGTGCCAGCAGTTCCTTACTAGCGGGGAGGGCCTACGAGCAGTACTTC. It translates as CASSSLLAGRAYEQYF.